The rows below give T cell receptor beta chains drawn from one sample of a study of blood T cell repertoires in COVID-19. Generated by immunoSEQ multiplex PCR, the TCRdb table keeps only in-frame clones and is missing some. This sample has over 100,000 clones; about nine tenths occur once, and the top ten carry about 10%. Sequencing used peripheral blood. Every receptor here comes from a woman between 70 and 85 years old with COVID-19, enrolled during active disease. Both conserved end residues are part of each CDR3. Fields, in order: V gene, CDR3 protein.

TRBV7-8 | CASSYRGMNTEAFF
TRBV30 | CASPWGTGLLRGYTF
TRBV5-1 | CASSLAGQAGSYEQYF
TRBV29-1 | CSVGTDSHEQYF
TRBV10-3 | CAISEVGTGGSPLHF
TRBV19 | CASSIVTGDYGYTF
TRBV5-4 | CASSLSTTGNTEAFF
TRBV4-2 | CASSWTSGRGGGELFF
TRBV6-5 | CASSYRGGGEKLFF
TRBV30 | CAWSAGGNSPLHF
TRBV7-8 | CASSRMNIGAFF
TRBV28 | CASSRSPEQFF
TRBV9 | CASSYRDNSYEQYF
TRBV18 | CASSPGQDRPPGELFF
TRBV5-1 | CASSSQGFAGNTIYF
TRBV28 | CASGFQDRGLFF
TRBV3-1/TRBV3-2 | CASSQDIAGGRTQYF
TRBV4-2 | CASSQDLVGGQPQHF
TRBV5-1 | CASSLVAGSNEQFF
TRBV7-2 | CASSLDRGGTEAFF
TRBV19 | CASSGPGSMPYNEQFF
TRBV5-5 | CASSAGAIANYGYTF
TRBV6-5 | CASSYSRGTEAFF
TRBV29-1 | CSVTGTGTADYGYTF
TRBV7-8 | CASSLRTSYPYEQYF
TRBV2 | CASSRFEGGNQETQYF
TRBV19 | CASSLRGDRGGYAEAFF
TRBV28 | CASSRLINEKLFF
TRBV5-1 | CASSPGTDFYTGELFF
TRBV15 | CATSRDRARGREQYF
TRBV27 | CASSLEGYSNQPQHF
TRBV6-5 | CASSEHRGLTGELFF
TRBV30 | CAWQGNEKLFF